These T cell receptor beta chains were read from a single sample in a study of blood T cells in healthy people across ages. Each CDR3 protein is one row after TCRdb ran MiXCR on the 5' RACE reads. The sample has roughly 1,500,000 distinct CDR3 sequences; roughly 32% are singletons. Input material: blood. These receptors all stem from a woman under 40 in good health. Each CDR3 is given with its conserved first and last residue. The order of the fields is D gene, clone size, V gene, J gene, CDR3 protein, CDR3 DNA. D genes are given only for firm matches. Clone sizes are given selectively: once, few, many, or a class where the clone is expanded.

TRBD1,-,TRBV9,TRBJ1-1,CAGSVGTLGQGRPEAFF,TGTGCCGGCAGCGTAGGAACGTTGGGACAGGGCAGACCTGAAGCTTTCTTT
TRBD2,-,TRBV24-1,TRBJ2-1,CATWGGEATYNEQFF,TGTGCCACCTGGGGGGGGGAGGCAACCTACAATGAGCAGTTCTTC
-,many,TRBV12-3/TRBV12-4,TRBJ2-3,CASSGVGDADTQYF,TGTGCCAGCAGTGGGGTAGGGGATGCAGATACGCAGTATTTT
TRBD1,-,TRBV29-1,TRBJ2-2,CSVDRGQDTGELFF,TGCAGCGTCGACAGGGGGCAGGACACCGGGGAGCTGTTTTTT
-,-,TRBV11-1,TRBJ1-2,CASSTRIQNYGYTF,TGTGCCAGCAGCACAAGGATACAGAACTATGGCTACACCTTC
TRBD2,once,TRBV4-1,TRBJ2-1,CASNQGLAGYNEQFF,TGCGCCAGCAACCAGGGACTAGCGGGATACAATGAGCAGTTCTTC
TRBD2,-,TRBV5-1,TRBJ2-2,CASSPLVAGDTGELFF,TGCGCCAGCAGCCCCCTCGTAGCGGGGGACACCGGGGAGCTGTTTTTT
TRBD1,-,TRBV20-1,TRBJ1-5,CSVPVRGSWNQPQHF,TGCAGTGTTCCCGTCAGGGGGTCTTGGAATCAGCCCCAGCATTTT
-,-,TRBV7-9,TRBJ1-2,CASSHLTGRHGYTF,TGTGCCAGCAGCCACCTTACAGGGAGACATGGCTACACCTTC
TRBD1,-,TRBV6-1,TRBJ1-1,CASSGDRVKDTEAFF,TGTGCCAGCAGTGGGGACAGGGTAAAGGACACTGAAGCTTTCTTT
-,few,TRBV5-6,TRBJ2-3,CASSPGRRGWTDTQYF,TGTGCCAGCAGCCCTGGCCGGCGGGGTTGGACAGATACGCAGTATTTT
-,few,TRBV20-1,TRBJ2-7,CSARGEQSSSYEQYF,TGCAGTGCCAGAGGGGAGCAGAGTAGCTCCTACGAGCAGTACTTC
TRBD2,-,TRBV5-1,TRBJ2-5,CASSPSGLAGGETQYF,TGCGCCAGCAGCCCATCGGGACTAGCGGGGGGAGAGACCCAGTACTTC
-,many,TRBV7-2,TRBJ1-6,CASSLGGYNSPLHF,TGTGCCAGCAGCTTAGGAGGTTATAATTCACCCCTCCACTTT
-,-,TRBV18,TRBJ1-1,CASPLGQTNTEAFF,TGTGCCAGCCCACTCGGACAGACCAACACTGAAGCTTTCTTT
-,once,TRBV5-1,TRBJ2-1,CASSLEGGISYNEQFF,TGCGCCAGCAGCTTGGAGGGGGGGATATCATACAATGAGCAGTTCTTC
-,-,TRBV6-1,TRBJ1-5,CASSEVYRNQPQHF,TGTGCCAGCAGTGAGGTGTATCGCAATCAGCCCCAGCATTTT
-,-,TRBV20-1,TRBJ2-1,CSAGKRVFSGNEQFF,TGCAGTGCTGGAAAGCGGGTATTTTCGGGGAATGAGCAGTTCTTC
-,-,TRBV27,TRBJ2-7,CASSFAGAGSYEQYF,TGTGCCAGCAGTTTTGCAGGGGCCGGATCCTACGAGCAGTACTTC
-,few,TRBV12-3/TRBV12-4,TRBJ2-5,CASLGPQETQYF,TGTGCCAGCTTGGGGCCTCAAGAGACCCAGTACTTC
-,few,TRBV20-1,TRBJ1-5,CSARDFGGPLSNQPQHF,TGCAGTGCTAGAGACTTCGGGGGTCCCCTCAGCAATCAGCCCCAGCATTTT
-,few,TRBV9,TRBJ2-5,CASSVAPEVQETQYF,TGTGCCAGCAGCGTAGCTCCGGAAGTCCAAGAGACCCAGTACTTC
-,-,TRBV6-4,TRBJ2-1,CASSESLGGAYNEQFF,TGTGCCAGCAGTGAGAGTTTGGGGGGGGCGTACAATGAGCAGTTCTTC